The T cell receptor beta chain described here comes from a study of human T cells and chemical hapten exposure. Whole-study context: In the roughly 25-week study, patients were dosed weekly with diphenylcyclopropenone on the scalp throughout. On the upper back, patch tests were applied with 0.01% DPC and read at 6 days. General study findings and limits: No shift was seen in TCRs above 1 in 1000 frequency with DPC sensitization. Each of the donors had alopecia, so their immune responses may not resemble those of healthy people.

Each CDR3 protein gets one entry after TCRdb re-called the RACE reads with MiXCR. The sample shows 100,000 to 150,000 distinct CDR3 sequences, about 13% of them seen only once. CDR1 and CDR2 (germline): ENHRY, SYGVKD. Trimming shortened V by 2 bases and J by 13 bases, and 12 bases separated the two germline ends. CDR3 length equals 12 residues. Turning to this clonotype: The antigen is unknown.

Noted time point: patch test 1, 2 weeks after DPC sensitization. Specified treatment: therapeutic diphenylcyclopropenone sensitization with weekly scalp DPC. The clonotype originates from a man aged 18 to 30 with alopecia areata. Some clones in this sample may be carry-over from other donors' samples. The sequencing here drew on whole blood, taken in connection with sensitization to the hapten diphenylcyclopropenone (DPC). This sequence joins TRBV10-3 and TRBJ2-1, with D tentatively TRBD2 (7 bases). The CDR3 sequence is CAISEPGGPQFF. In DNA form, the CDR3 reads TGTGCCATCAGTGAGCCGGGGGGCCCTCAGTTCTTC.